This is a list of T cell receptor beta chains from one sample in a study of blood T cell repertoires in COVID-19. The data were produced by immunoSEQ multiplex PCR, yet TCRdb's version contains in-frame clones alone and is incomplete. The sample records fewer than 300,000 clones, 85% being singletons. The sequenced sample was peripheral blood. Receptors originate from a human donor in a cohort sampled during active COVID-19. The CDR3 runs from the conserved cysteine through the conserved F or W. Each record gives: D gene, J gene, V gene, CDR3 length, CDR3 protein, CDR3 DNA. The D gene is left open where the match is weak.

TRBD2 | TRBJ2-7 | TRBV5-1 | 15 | CASSLSASGKGEQYF | TGCGCCAGCAGCTTGAGTGCTAGCGGGAAGGGCGAGCAGTACTTC
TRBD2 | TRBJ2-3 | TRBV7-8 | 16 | CASSSRTSGTPRGQYF | TGTGCCAGCAGCTCACGAACTAGCGGGACCCCCAGGGGGCAGTATTTT
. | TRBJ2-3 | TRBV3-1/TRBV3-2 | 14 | CASSSRTATDTQYF | TGTGCCAGCAGCTCCAGGACAGCTACAGATACGCAGTATTTT
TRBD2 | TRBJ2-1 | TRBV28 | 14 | CASKGGSYYNEQFF | TGTGCCAGCAAGGGCGGGAGTTATTACAATGAGCAGTTCTTC
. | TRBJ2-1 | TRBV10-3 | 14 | CAISDGRGYNEQFF | TGTGCCATCAGTGACGGCCGAGGGTACAATGAGCAGTTCTTC
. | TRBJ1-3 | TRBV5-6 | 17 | CASSLYSMLSSGNTIYF | TGTGCCAGCAGCTTGTATAGTATGTTGAGCTCTGGAAACACCATATATTTT
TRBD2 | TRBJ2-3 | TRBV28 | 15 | CASSVVGRVTDTQYF | TGTGCCAGCAGTGTGGTTGGGAGGGTCACAGATACGCAGTATTTT
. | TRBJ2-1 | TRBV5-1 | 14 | CASSLERANNEQFF | TGCGCCAGCAGCTTGGAACGCGCAAACAATGAGCAGTTCTTC
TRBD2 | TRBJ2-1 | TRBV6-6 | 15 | CASSNGLAEINEQFF | TGTGCCAGCAGCAATGGACTAGCGGAGATCAATGAGCAGTTCTTC
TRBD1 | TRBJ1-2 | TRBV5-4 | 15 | CASSLERTGDYGYTF | TGTGCCAGCAGCTTGGAAAGGACAGGGGACTATGGCTACACCTTC
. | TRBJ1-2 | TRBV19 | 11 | CASSSGYGYTF | TGTGCCAGTAGCTCAGGCTATGGCTACACCTTC
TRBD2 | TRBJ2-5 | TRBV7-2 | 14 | CASSHSGTGETQYF | TGTGCCAGCAGCCATAGCGGGACCGGGGAGACCCAGTACTTC
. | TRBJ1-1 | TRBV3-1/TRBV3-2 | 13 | CASSRQLNTEAFF | TGTGCCAGCAGCCGACAGTTGAACACTGAAGCTTTCTTT
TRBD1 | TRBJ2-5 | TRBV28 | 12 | CASKTGAETQYF | TGTGCCAGCAAGACAGGGGCAGAGACCCAGTACTTC
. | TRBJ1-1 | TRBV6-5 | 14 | CASTPDRSNTEAFF | TGTGCCAGCACCCCAGACAGATCTAACACTGAAGCTTTCTTT
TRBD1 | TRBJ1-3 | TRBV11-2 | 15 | CASSPTGLSGNTIYF | TGTGCCAGCAGCCCGACAGGGCTCTCTGGAAACACCATATATTTT
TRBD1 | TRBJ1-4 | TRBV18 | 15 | CASSGQGTTNEKLFF | TGTGCCAGCTCCGGACAGGGGACAACTAATGAAAAACTGTTTTTT